This entry is about one T cell receptor (beta chain). Its specificity is unknown. Primed by a sample-barcoded 5' primer and a J-beta primer mix, a second PCR proceeded for about 6 to 11 cycles. A minimum of 3 million CDR3-containing paired-end reads was obtained for each sample. TCRdb itself ran the 5' RACE reads through MiXCR, one entry per CDR3 protein. The sample shows some 1.5 million distinct CDR3 sequences, 28% of them seen only once. The individuals who served as donors were healthy Caucasians living in Russia, aged roughly 6 to 90. The entry originates in a study of blood T cells in healthy people across ages. Study results and limitations: It was the long-lived donors that had more naive CD4+ cells and higher diversity than aged donors. Strongly correlated with naive T cell percentage was TCR beta diversity.

The sample comprised blood. This TCR derives from a woman in her thirties in good health.

The CDR3 nucleotides are TGTGCCAGCAGCCGAACGAGTATCGACCATGGCTACACCTTC. It yields the protein CASSRTSIDHGYTF. The V gene is TRBV7-9, the J gene TRBJ1-2; the D is unclear. Germline V lookup: CDR1 SEHNR, CDR2 FQNEAQ (reference sequence). CDR3 size: 14 residues. Trimming left V 5 bases short and J 6 bases short, with 16 bases between.